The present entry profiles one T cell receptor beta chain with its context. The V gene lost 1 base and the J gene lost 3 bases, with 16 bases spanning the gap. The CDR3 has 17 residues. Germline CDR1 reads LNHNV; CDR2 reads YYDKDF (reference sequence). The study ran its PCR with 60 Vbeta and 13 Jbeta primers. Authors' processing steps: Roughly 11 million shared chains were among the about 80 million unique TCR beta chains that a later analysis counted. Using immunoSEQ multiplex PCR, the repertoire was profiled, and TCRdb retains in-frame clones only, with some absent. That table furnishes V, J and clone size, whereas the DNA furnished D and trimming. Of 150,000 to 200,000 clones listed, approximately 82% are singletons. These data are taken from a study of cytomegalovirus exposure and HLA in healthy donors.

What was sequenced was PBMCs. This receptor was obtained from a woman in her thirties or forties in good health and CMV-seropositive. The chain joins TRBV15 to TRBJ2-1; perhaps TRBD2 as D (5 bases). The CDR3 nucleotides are TGTGCCACCAGCAGAGTAGATGGTAGTAGCGTCTACAATGAGCAGTTCTTC. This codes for CATSRVDGSSVYNEQFF.